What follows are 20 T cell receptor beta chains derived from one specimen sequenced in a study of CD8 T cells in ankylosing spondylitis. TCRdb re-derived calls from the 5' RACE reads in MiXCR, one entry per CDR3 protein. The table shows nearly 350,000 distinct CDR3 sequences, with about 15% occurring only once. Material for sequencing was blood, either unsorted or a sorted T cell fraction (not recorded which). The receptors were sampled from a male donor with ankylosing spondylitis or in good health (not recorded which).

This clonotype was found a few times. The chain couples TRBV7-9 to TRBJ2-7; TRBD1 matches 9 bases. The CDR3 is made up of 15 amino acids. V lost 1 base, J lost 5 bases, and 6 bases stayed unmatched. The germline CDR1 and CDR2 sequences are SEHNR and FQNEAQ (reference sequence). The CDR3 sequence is CASSLGDRVFDEQYF. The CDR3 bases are TGTGCCAGCAGCTTAGGGGACAGGGTATTTGACGAGCAGTACTTC.

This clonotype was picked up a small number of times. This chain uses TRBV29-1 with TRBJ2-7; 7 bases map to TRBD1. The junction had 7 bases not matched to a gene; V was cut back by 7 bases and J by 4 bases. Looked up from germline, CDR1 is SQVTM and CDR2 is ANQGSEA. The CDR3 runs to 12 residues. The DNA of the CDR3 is TGCAGCGCAACAGGGGAACGGTACGAGCAGTACTTC. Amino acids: CSATGERYEQYF.

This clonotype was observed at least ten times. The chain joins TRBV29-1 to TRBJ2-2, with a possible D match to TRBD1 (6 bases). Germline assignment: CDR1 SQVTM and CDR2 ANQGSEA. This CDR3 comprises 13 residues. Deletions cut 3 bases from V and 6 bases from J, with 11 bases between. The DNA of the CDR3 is TGCAGCGTTGAGCGACAGGCAGCCGGGGAGCTGTTTTTT. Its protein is CSVERQAAGELFF.

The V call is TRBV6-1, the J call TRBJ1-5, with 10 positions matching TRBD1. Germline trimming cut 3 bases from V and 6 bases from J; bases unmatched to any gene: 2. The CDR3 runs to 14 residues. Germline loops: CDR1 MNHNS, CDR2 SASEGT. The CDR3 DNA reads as TGTGCCAGCAGTGAGACAGGGGGCTTTCAGCCCCAGCATTTT. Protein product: CASSETGGFQPQHF.

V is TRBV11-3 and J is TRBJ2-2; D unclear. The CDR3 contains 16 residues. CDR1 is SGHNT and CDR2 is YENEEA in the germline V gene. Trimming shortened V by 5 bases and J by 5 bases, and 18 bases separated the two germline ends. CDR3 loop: CASSLSGLVWTGELFF. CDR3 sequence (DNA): TGTGCCAGCAGCCTCTCGGGCCTAGTCTGGACCGGGGAGCTGTTTTTT.

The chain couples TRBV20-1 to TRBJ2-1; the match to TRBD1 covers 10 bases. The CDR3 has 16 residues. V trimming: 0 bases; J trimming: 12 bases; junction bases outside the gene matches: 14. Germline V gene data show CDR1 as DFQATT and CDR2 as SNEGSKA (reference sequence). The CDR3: CSARDRDRGHTFWQFF. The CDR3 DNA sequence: TGCAGTGCTAGAGATCGGGACAGGGGACACACATTTTGGCAGTTCTTC.

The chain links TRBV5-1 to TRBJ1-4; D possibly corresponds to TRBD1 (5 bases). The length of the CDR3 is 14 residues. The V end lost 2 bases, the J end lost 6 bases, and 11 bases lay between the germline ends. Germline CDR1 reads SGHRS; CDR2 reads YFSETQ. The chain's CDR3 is CASSFGTADEKLFF. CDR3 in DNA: TGCGCCAGCAGCTTCGGGACGGCCGATGAAAAACTGTTTTTT.

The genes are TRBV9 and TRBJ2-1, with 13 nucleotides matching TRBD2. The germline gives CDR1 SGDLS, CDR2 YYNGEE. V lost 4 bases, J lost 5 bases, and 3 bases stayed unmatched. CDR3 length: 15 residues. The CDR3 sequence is CASSKLAGGNNEQFF. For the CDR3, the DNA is TGTGCCAGCAGCAAACTAGCGGGGGGGAACAATGAGCAGTTCTTC.

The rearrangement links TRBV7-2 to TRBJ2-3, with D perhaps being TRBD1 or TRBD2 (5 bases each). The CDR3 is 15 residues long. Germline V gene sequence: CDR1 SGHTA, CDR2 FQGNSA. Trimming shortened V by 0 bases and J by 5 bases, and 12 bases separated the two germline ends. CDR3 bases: TGTGCCAGCAGCTTAGCAGGGACCTCCCAAGATACGCAGTATTTT. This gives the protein CASSLAGTSQDTQYF. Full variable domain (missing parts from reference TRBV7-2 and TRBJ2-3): GAGVSQSPSNKVTEKGKDVELRCDPISGHTALYWYRQSLGQGLEFLIYFQGNSAPDKSGLPSDRFSAERTGGSVSTLTIQRTQQEDSAVYLCASSLAGTSQDTQYFGPGTRLTVL.

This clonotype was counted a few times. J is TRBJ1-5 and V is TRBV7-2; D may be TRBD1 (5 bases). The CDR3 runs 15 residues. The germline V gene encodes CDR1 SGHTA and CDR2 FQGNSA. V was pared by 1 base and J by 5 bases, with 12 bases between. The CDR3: CASSLVGGVYQPQHF. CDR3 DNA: TGTGCCAGCAGCTTAGTTGGGGGGGTATATCAGCCCCAGCATTTT.

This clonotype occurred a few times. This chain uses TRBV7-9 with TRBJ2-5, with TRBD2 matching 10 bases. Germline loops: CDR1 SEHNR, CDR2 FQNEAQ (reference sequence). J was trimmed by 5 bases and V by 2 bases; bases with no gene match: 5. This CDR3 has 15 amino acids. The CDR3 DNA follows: TGTGCCAGCAGCTTACCTAGCGGGAGTAGGGAGACCCAGTACTTC. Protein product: CASSLPSGSRETQYF. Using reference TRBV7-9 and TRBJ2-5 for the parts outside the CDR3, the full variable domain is DTGVSQNPRHKITKRGQNVTFRCDPISEHNRLYWYRQTLGQGPEFLTYFQNEAQLEKSRLLSDRFSAERPKGSFSTLEIQRTEQGDSAMYLCASSLPSGSRETQYFGPGTRLLVL.

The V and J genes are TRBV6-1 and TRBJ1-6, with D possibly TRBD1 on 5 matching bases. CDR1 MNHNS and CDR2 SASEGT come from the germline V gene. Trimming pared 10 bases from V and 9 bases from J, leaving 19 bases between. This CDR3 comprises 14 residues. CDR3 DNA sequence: TGTGCCACCGGAGGGGTCCGAGGGGTTTCACCCCTCCACTTT. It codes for CATGGVRGVSPLHF.

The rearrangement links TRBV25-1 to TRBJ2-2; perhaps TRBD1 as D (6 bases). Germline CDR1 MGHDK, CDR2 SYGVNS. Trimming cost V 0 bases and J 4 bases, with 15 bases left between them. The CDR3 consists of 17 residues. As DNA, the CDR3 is TGTGCCAGCAGTGAATATAGGCAGGGGTGGAGCACCGGGGAGCTGTTTTTT. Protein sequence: CASSEYRQGWSTGELFF. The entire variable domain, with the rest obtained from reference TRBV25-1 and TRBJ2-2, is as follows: EADIYQTPRYLVIGTGKKITLECSQTMGHDKMYWYQQDPGMELHLIHYSYGVNSTEKGDLSSESTVSRIRTEHFPLTLESARPSHTSQYLCASSEYRQGWSTGELFFGEGSRLTVL.

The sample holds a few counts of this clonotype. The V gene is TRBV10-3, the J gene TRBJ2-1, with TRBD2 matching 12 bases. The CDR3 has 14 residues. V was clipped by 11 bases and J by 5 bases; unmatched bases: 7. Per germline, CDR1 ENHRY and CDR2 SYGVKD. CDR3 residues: CAARGLAGHNEQFF. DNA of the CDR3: TGTGCCGCAAGGGGACTAGCGGGCCACAATGAGCAGTTCTTC.

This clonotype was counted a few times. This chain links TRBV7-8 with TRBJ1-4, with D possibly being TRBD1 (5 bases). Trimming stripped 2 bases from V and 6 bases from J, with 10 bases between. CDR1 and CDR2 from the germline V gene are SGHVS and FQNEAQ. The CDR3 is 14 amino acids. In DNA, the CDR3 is TGTGCCAGCAGCTTAACGGGGGGGTATGAAAAACTGTTTTTT. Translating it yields CASSLTGGYEKLFF.

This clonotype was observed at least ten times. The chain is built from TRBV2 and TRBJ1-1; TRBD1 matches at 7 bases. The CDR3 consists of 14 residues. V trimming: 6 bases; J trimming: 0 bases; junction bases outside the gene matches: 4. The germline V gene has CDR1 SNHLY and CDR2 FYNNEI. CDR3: CASRGGTVNTEAFF. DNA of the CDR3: TGTGCCAGCAGGGGGGGGACAGTGAACACTGAAGCTTTCTTT.

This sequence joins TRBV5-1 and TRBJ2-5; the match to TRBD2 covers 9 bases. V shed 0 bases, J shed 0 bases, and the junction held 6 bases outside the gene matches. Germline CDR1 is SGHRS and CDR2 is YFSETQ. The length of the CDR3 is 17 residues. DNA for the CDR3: TGCGCCAGCAGCTTGGGGGCGACTAGCGGCTACCAAGAGACCCAGTACTTC. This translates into CASSLGATSGYQETQYF.

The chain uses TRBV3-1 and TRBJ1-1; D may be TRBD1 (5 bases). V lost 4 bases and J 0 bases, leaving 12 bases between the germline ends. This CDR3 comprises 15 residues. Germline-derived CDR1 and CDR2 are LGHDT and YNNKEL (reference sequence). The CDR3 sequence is CASSPRGPMNTEAFF. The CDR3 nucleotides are TGTGCCAGCAGCCCTAGGGGCCCCATGAACACTGAAGCTTTCTTT.

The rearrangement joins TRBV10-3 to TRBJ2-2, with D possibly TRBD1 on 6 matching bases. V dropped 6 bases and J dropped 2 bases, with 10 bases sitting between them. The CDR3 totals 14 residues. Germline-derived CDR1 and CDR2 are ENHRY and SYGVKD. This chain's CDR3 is CAISRTANTGELFF. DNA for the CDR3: TGTGCCATCAGCCGGACAGCCAACACCGGGGAGCTGTTTTTT.

The CDR3 sequence: CASSQDLHKETQYF. CDR3 DNA: TGTGCCAGCAGCCAAGATCTACATAAAGAGACCCAGTACTTC. This sequence joins TRBV3-1 and TRBJ2-5; D unresolved. Trimming removed 0 bases from V and 3 bases from J, with 8 bases in between. CDR3 length: 14 residues. Germline CDR1 is LGHDT and CDR2 is YNNKEL (reference sequence).